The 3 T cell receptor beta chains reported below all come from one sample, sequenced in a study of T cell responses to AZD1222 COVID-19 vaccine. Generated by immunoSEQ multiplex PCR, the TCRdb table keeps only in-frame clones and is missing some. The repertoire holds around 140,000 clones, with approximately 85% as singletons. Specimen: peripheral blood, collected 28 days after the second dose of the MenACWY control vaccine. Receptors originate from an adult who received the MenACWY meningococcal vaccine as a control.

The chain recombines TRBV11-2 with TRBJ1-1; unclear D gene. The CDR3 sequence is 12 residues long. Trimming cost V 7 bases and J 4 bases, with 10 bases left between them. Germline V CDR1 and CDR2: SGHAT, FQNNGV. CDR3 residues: CASTLRGTEAFF. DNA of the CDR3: TGTGCCAGCACCCTCAGAGGCACTGAAGCTTTCTTT.

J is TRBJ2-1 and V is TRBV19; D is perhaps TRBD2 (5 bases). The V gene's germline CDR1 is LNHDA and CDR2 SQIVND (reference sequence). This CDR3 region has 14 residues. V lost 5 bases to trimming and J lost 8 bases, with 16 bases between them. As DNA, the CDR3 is TGTGCCAGTAGTCTAGGCTCCCCGGGGTATGAGCAGTTCTTC. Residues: CASSLGSPGYEQFF.

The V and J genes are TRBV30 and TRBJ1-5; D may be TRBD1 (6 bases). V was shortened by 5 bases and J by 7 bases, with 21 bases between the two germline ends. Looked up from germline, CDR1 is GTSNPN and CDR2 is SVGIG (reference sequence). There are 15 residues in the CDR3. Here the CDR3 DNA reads TGTGCCTGGGGGAAACATACAGGGTACGACCAGCCCCAGCATTTT. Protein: CAWGKHTGYDQPQHF.